A selection of T cell receptor beta chains follows, all from one sample in a study of cytomegalovirus exposure and HLA in healthy donors. TCRdb keeps only in-frame clones here, not all; method: immunoSEQ multiplex PCR. The sample includes 95,000 to 150,000 clones, approximately 80% seen only once; the top ten take about 3%. Source material: PBMCs. Receptors originate from a woman in her thirties or forties in good health and CMV-seropositive. Each CDR3 is given with its conserved first and last residue. A D gene is named only where the DNA matches it firmly. Size is omitted from some rows. Given values are once, few, many or a class for expanded clones.

j_gene: TRBJ2-5; d_gene: TRBD2; abundance: .; v_gene: TRBV4-2; CDR3nt: TGTGCCAGCAGACTCGCCCTAGCGGGGGTGGAGACCCAGTACTTC; CDR3aa: CASRLALAGVETQYF
j_gene: TRBJ1-2; d_gene: TRBD1; abundance: once; v_gene: TRBV9; CDR3nt: TGTGCCAGCAGCGTAGAGGCAGGGGGCCTCTATGGCTACACCTTC; CDR3aa: CASSVEAGGLYGYTF
j_gene: TRBJ2-1; d_gene: .; abundance: .; v_gene: TRBV5-3; CDR3nt: TGTGCCAGAAGCCATTACAATGAGCAGTTCTTC; CDR3aa: CARSHYNEQFF
j_gene: TRBJ2-2; d_gene: TRBD2; abundance: .; v_gene: TRBV25-1; CDR3nt: TGTGCCAGCAGTGAACCGGGGGGGGGTTTGACCGGGGAGCTGTTTTTT; CDR3aa: CASSEPGGGLTGELFF
j_gene: TRBJ2-5; d_gene: TRBD1; abundance: .; v_gene: TRBV5-6; CDR3nt: TGTGCCAGCAGCTGGGACAGGGCCACGGAGACCCAGTACTTC; CDR3aa: CASSWDRATETQYF
j_gene: TRBJ1-4; d_gene: .; abundance: .; v_gene: TRBV6-5; CDR3nt: TGTGCCAGCAGGTCGGGAGCAACTAATGAAAAACTGTTTTTT; CDR3aa: CASRSGATNEKLFF
j_gene: TRBJ1-2; d_gene: .; abundance: .; v_gene: TRBV2; CDR3nt: TGTGCCAGGCGGGGAGTGAGCTATGGCTACACCTTC; CDR3aa: CARRGVSYGYTF
j_gene: TRBJ2-7; d_gene: .; abundance: few; v_gene: TRBV5-1; CDR3nt: TGCGCCAGCAGCTTGGGATTAATCCTGACAGACAAGGGCTCCTACGAGCAGTACTTC; CDR3aa: CASSLGLILTDKGSYEQYF
j_gene: TRBJ2-7; d_gene: .; abundance: .; v_gene: TRBV6-5; CDR3nt: TGTGCCAGTAGAGGGACCTACGAGCAGTACTTC; CDR3aa: CASRGTYEQYF
j_gene: TRBJ2-7; d_gene: TRBD2; abundance: .; v_gene: TRBV9; CDR3nt: TGTGCCAGCAGCGTAGGGGGTAGCGGGAGTTACGAGCAGTACTTC; CDR3aa: CASSVGGSGSYEQYF
j_gene: TRBJ2-3; d_gene: TRBD1; abundance: .; v_gene: TRBV4-1; CDR3nt: TGCGCCAGCAGCCAAGGACAACAGGGGGGATTTAAGAAAGATACGCAGTATTTT; CDR3aa: CASSQGQQGGFKKDTQYF
j_gene: TRBJ2-2; d_gene: TRBD1; abundance: .; v_gene: TRBV4-1; CDR3nt: TGCGCCAGCAGCCGGTGGGGACAGGGGATCACCGGGGAGCTGTTTTTT; CDR3aa: CASSRWGQGITGELFF
j_gene: TRBJ1-2; d_gene: .; abundance: .; v_gene: TRBV7-2; CDR3nt: TGTGCCAGCAGCTTAGCGTTCGCAGGTGGCAGGGCCTATGGCTACACCTTC; CDR3aa: CASSLAFAGGRAYGYTF
j_gene: TRBJ1-1; d_gene: TRBD1; abundance: .; v_gene: TRBV28; CDR3nt: TGTGCCAGCAGAGGACAGGGCCGGGCTGAAGCTTTCTTT; CDR3aa: CASRGQGRAEAFF
j_gene: TRBJ1-1; d_gene: .; abundance: .; v_gene: TRBV5-6; CDR3nt: TGTGCCAGCAGCTATGCGGGGGAAACTGAAGCTTTCTTT; CDR3aa: CASSYAGETEAFF
j_gene: TRBJ1-1; d_gene: .; abundance: .; v_gene: TRBV18; CDR3nt: TGTGCCAGCTCACCAAGGACCCCAGGGGCTGAAGCTTTCTTT; CDR3aa: CASSPRTPGAEAFF
j_gene: TRBJ2-2; d_gene: TRBD2; abundance: .; v_gene: TRBV19; CDR3nt: TGTGCCAGTAGTATTGGCGGGAGGGCCGGGGAGCTGTTTTTT; CDR3aa: CASSIGGRAGELFF
j_gene: TRBJ1-4; d_gene: .; abundance: .; v_gene: TRBV19; CDR3nt: TGTGCCAGTAGTAGATCGCTAGCGGGTAATGAAAAACTGTTTTTT; CDR3aa: CASSRSLAGNEKLFF
j_gene: TRBJ2-5; d_gene: .; abundance: .; v_gene: TRBV5-6; CDR3nt: TGTGCCAGCAGCTCACGGGGGACCCAGTACTTC; CDR3aa: CASSSRGTQYF
j_gene: TRBJ1-4; d_gene: TRBD1; abundance: .; v_gene: TRBV4-1; CDR3nt: TGCGCCAGCAGCCAAATCACCAACACAGGGGGCACTAATGAAAAACTGTTTTTT; CDR3aa: CASSQITNTGGTNEKLFF
j_gene: TRBJ2-7; d_gene: .; abundance: .; v_gene: TRBV5-4; CDR3nt: TGTGCCAGCAGCTTGTCTGTTAGCGGCCGGTCCCACGAGCAGTACTTC; CDR3aa: CASSLSVSGRSHEQYF
j_gene: TRBJ2-7; d_gene: .; abundance: .; v_gene: TRBV7-6; CDR3nt: TGTGCCAGCAGCTTAGAAAGTACAAACGAGCAGTACTTC; CDR3aa: CASSLESTNEQYF
j_gene: TRBJ2-1; d_gene: TRBD1; abundance: few; v_gene: TRBV4-1; CDR3nt: TGCGCCAGCAGCCAGAACAGGGGAGTTGATGAGCAGTTCTTC; CDR3aa: CASSQNRGVDEQFF
j_gene: TRBJ2-1; d_gene: TRBD1; abundance: .; v_gene: TRBV5-1; CDR3nt: TGCGCCAGCAGCTCCAGTGCTGACAGGGCGAATGAGCAGTTCTTC; CDR3aa: CASSSSADRANEQFF
j_gene: TRBJ2-7; d_gene: TRBD2; abundance: .; v_gene: TRBV2; CDR3nt: TGTGCCAGCAGTGAAGCGCGGACTAGCGGGGGATCGAGGTACTTC; CDR3aa: CASSEARTSGGSRYF
j_gene: TRBJ1-2; d_gene: TRBD1; abundance: .; v_gene: TRBV5-6; CDR3nt: TGTGCCAGCAGCCCCTGGGACAGAGTCTTTTATGGCTACACCTTC; CDR3aa: CASSPWDRVFYGYTF
j_gene: TRBJ2-7; d_gene: .; abundance: .; v_gene: TRBV19; CDR3nt: TGTGCCAGTAGTACAAGACTAGGCTCCTACGAGCAGTACTTC; CDR3aa: CASSTRLGSYEQYF
j_gene: TRBJ1-1; d_gene: .; abundance: .; v_gene: TRBV6-6; CDR3nt: TGTGCCAGCAGTTACCCTGGAGTTTTCACTGAAGCTTTCTTT; CDR3aa: CASSYPGVFTEAFF
j_gene: TRBJ1-2; d_gene: .; abundance: .; v_gene: TRBV7-6; CDR3nt: TGTGCCAGCAGCTTAAGTGGGGGCGGCTATGGCTACACCTTC; CDR3aa: CASSLSGGGYGYTF
j_gene: TRBJ2-7; d_gene: TRBD1; abundance: few; v_gene: TRBV6-1; CDR3nt: TGTGCCAGCAGTGAAGAGAGGATGACAGGGAGCTACGAGCAGTACTTC; CDR3aa: CASSEERMTGSYEQYF
j_gene: TRBJ1-3; d_gene: .; abundance: .; v_gene: TRBV4-1; CDR3nt: TGCGCCAGCAGCCCTGCCAGGGGCCCCGGAAACACCATATATTTT; CDR3aa: CASSPARGPGNTIYF
j_gene: TRBJ2-5; d_gene: TRBD2; abundance: .; v_gene: TRBV15; CDR3nt: TGTGCCACCAGCCCGGGACTAGAGAGAGAGACCCAGTACTTC; CDR3aa: CATSPGLERETQYF
j_gene: TRBJ1-5; d_gene: .; abundance: .; v_gene: TRBV6-5; CDR3nt: TGTGCCAGCAGCCAGGACAGTAATCAGCCCCAGCATTTT; CDR3aa: CASSQDSNQPQHF
j_gene: TRBJ2-5; d_gene: .; abundance: .; v_gene: TRBV20-1; CDR3nt: TGCAGTGCTCTCGGGAAGACCCAGTACTTC; CDR3aa: CSALGKTQYF
j_gene: TRBJ2-3; d_gene: .; abundance: .; v_gene: TRBV4-1; CDR3nt: TGCGCCAGCAGCCACCTAGCTAGCTTCCCAGATACGCAGTATTTT; CDR3aa: CASSHLASFPDTQYF
j_gene: TRBJ2-1; d_gene: TRBD2; abundance: .; v_gene: TRBV2; CDR3nt: TGTGCCAGCGTCGGACTAGCGGGGGGGTCCTACAATGAGCAGTTCTTC; CDR3aa: CASVGLAGGSYNEQFF
j_gene: TRBJ1-4; d_gene: .; abundance: .; v_gene: TRBV30; CDR3nt: TGTGCCTGGAGTGTGCGGCAGAATGAAAAACTGTTTTTT; CDR3aa: CAWSVRQNEKLFF
j_gene: TRBJ2-3; d_gene: .; abundance: .; v_gene: TRBV4-3; CDR3nt: TGCGCCAGCAGCCAATTATCGGCAGATACGCAGTATTTT; CDR3aa: CASSQLSADTQYF
j_gene: TRBJ2-7; d_gene: .; abundance: .; v_gene: TRBV5-1; CDR3nt: TGCGCCAGCAGCTTAGGCCGTAGCACGCCCACCTACGAGCAGTACTTC; CDR3aa: CASSLGRSTPTYEQYF
j_gene: TRBJ1-1; d_gene: .; abundance: .; v_gene: TRBV4-3; CDR3nt: TGCGCCAGCAGCCAAGTAATCTTCAACACTGAAGCTTTCTTT; CDR3aa: CASSQVIFNTEAFF
j_gene: TRBJ1-4; d_gene: .; abundance: .; v_gene: TRBV2; CDR3nt: TGTGCCAGCAGTGAATGGGCCGGTAATGAAAAGATGTTTTTT; CDR3aa: CASSEWAGNEKMFF
j_gene: TRBJ1-1; d_gene: .; abundance: .; v_gene: TRBV30; CDR3nt: TGTGCCTGGAGGCCCCACAGGGTATTTGGCACTGAAGCTTTCTTT; CDR3aa: CAWRPHRVFGTEAFF
j_gene: TRBJ2-2; d_gene: TRBD2; abundance: .; v_gene: TRBV7-9; CDR3nt: TGTGCCAGCAGTTTCAGCGGGGCGAACACCGGGGAGCTGTTTTTT; CDR3aa: CASSFSGANTGELFF
j_gene: TRBJ2-5; d_gene: TRBD2; abundance: .; v_gene: TRBV7-2; CDR3nt: TGTGCCAGCAGCTTAAGGAAACGGCTAGCGGGCAGCCAAGAGACCCAGTACTTC; CDR3aa: CASSLRKRLAGSQETQYF
j_gene: TRBJ2-5; d_gene: .; abundance: .; v_gene: TRBV7-2; CDR3nt: TGTGCCAGCAGCTTACCCGGGTCAGAGACCCAGTACTTC; CDR3aa: CASSLPGSETQYF
j_gene: TRBJ1-2; d_gene: .; abundance: once; v_gene: TRBV7-9; CDR3nt: TGTGCCAGCAGCTTCGGTTTCGGCGGCTCGAACTATGGCTACACCTTC; CDR3aa: CASSFGFGGSNYGYTF
j_gene: TRBJ2-7; d_gene: TRBD2; abundance: once; v_gene: TRBV7-3; CDR3nt: TGTGCCAGCAGTCGGTCCGGGGGGGCCCAGTACGAGCAGTACTTC; CDR3aa: CASSRSGGAQYEQYF
j_gene: TRBJ2-3; d_gene: TRBD1; abundance: .; v_gene: TRBV19; CDR3nt: TGTGCCAGTAGTCTCGGACAGGGGGCATATACGCAGTATTTT; CDR3aa: CASSLGQGAYTQYF
j_gene: TRBJ1-6; d_gene: .; abundance: few; v_gene: TRBV5-6; CDR3nt: TGTGCCAGCAGCTTGGTCGGTAGAGATAATTCACCCCTCCACTTT; CDR3aa: CASSLVGRDNSPLHF
j_gene: TRBJ1-2; d_gene: TRBD1; abundance: .; v_gene: TRBV4-2; CDR3nt: TGTGCCAGCAGCCAAGAGACAGGGGGCTATAGGTATGGCTACACCTTC; CDR3aa: CASSQETGGYRYGYTF
j_gene: TRBJ1-1; d_gene: .; abundance: few; v_gene: TRBV2; CDR3nt: TGTGCCTCTATCGAGGTCACTGAAGCTTTCTTT; CDR3aa: CASIEVTEAFF
j_gene: TRBJ2-3; d_gene: TRBD2; abundance: .; v_gene: TRBV6-5; CDR3nt: TGTGCCAGCAGTTCCCCCAGCGGGGGCACAGATACGCAGTATTTT; CDR3aa: CASSSPSGGTDTQYF
j_gene: TRBJ2-5; d_gene: TRBD2; abundance: .; v_gene: TRBV4-1; CDR3nt: TGCGCCAGCAGCCAAGAGCGACTAGCAGCGGAGACCCAGTACTTC; CDR3aa: CASSQERLAAETQYF